This T cell receptor (beta chain) stems from a study of cytomegalovirus exposure and HLA in healthy donors. Deletions cut 9 bases from V and 7 bases from J, with 15 bases between. The CDR3 contains 13 residues. In germline, CDR1 is LNHDA, CDR2 SQIVND (reference sequence). The primer mix had 60 Vbeta and 13 Jbeta primers. Profiling relied on immunoSEQ multiplex PCR, and the TCRdb table lists in-frame clones only, not all of them. The sample holds approximately 140,000 clones, under 85% seen once. Source material: PBMCs. The source of this sequence is a man aged 18 to 29 in good health and CMV-seronegative. The V gene is TRBV19, the J gene TRBJ1-4, with a possible D match to TRBD1 (6 bases). The CDR3 DNA sequence: TGTGCCAGCAGGGGTGTCGGAGGTGAAAAACTGTTTTTT. Residues: CASRGVGGEKLFF. The full variable domain, its missing parts supplied by reference TRBV19 and TRBJ1-4, is DGGITQSPKYLFRKEGQNVTLSCEQNLNHDAMYWYRQDPGQGLRLIYYSQIVNDFQKGDIAEGYSVSREKKESFPLTVTSAQKNPTAFYLCASRGVGGEKLFFGSGTQLSVL.